What follows are 31 T cell receptor beta chains derived from one specimen sequenced in a study of T cells after somatic rescue of genetic block. The data were produced by immunoSEQ multiplex PCR, yet TCRdb's version contains in-frame clones alone and is incomplete. Of roughly 11,000 clones listed, about 81% are singletons. The sample taken for sequencing was peripheral blood mononuclear cells (PBMCs). These receptor sequences come from a boy aged 5-17 years.

This clone was observed a few times. The rearrangement joins TRBV2 to TRBJ1-1, with 8 bases that match TRBD1. Trimming at V came to 7 bases and at J to 1 base, leaving 2 bases not matched to a gene. The CDR3 runs to 13 residues. Germline V gene lookup returns CDR1 SNHLY and CDR2 FYNNEI. The DNA of the CDR3 is TGTGCCAGCACCGGGACAGGGAACACTGAAGCTTTCTTT. This codes for CASTGTGNTEAFF.

The V gene is TRBV18, the J gene TRBJ2-1; TRBD2 matches at 7 bases. CDR3 length: 15 residues. With 6 bases clipped from V and 3 bases from J, the junction kept 8 bases outside the gene matches. Germline V CDR1 and CDR2: KGHSH, LQKENI. The CDR3 DNA is TGTGCCAGCTCTCCTAGCAAGCGGGACTACAATGAGCAGTTCTTC. This gives the protein CASSPSKRDYNEQFF.

The gene calls are TRBV10-3 and TRBJ2-1; no reliable D call. The CDR3 sequence is 14 residues long. The germline gives CDR1 ENHRY, CDR2 SYGVKD. The V gene lost 10 bases and the J gene lost 7 bases, with 20 bases spanning the gap. The CDR3 DNA sequence: TGTGCCACCACCAGCCTAGGGAACGAGAATGAGCAGTTCTTC. It yields the protein CATTSLGNENEQFF.

The gene calls are TRBV7-9 and TRBJ2-3; 8 positions agree with TRBD2. The CDR3 runs to 15 residues. V gave up 3 bases and J gave up 3 bases; unmatched junction bases: 5. Germline V lookup: CDR1 SEHNR, CDR2 FQNEAQ (reference sequence). The CDR3 DNA follows: TGTGCCAGCAGCTTTCTTAGCGGGGCGACAGATACGCAGTATTTT. Protein sequence: CASSFLSGATDTQYF.

The rearrangement links TRBV5-8 to TRBJ2-7; 14 positions agree with TRBD2. The CDR3 is 16 amino acids. The V gene's germline CDR1 is SGHTS and CDR2 YDEGEE. J lost 4 bases, V lost 2 bases, and 5 bases had no gene match. As DNA, the CDR3 is TGTGCCAGCAGCTTATTATGGACTAGCGGGAGGTACGAGCAGTACTTC. Translating gives CASSLLWTSGRYEQYF.

The chain links TRBV5-1 to TRBJ1-4; tentative D call: TRBD1 (5 bases). V lost 4 bases and J 8 bases, leaving 12 bases between the germline ends. The germline CDR1 and CDR2 sequences are SGHRS and YFSETQ. This CDR3 comprises 13 residues. CDR3 bases: TGCGCCAGCAGCCCCGACAGAAAGGAAAAACTGTTTTTT. Translating gives CASSPDRKEKLFF.

This clone was recorded once. V gene TRBV9 combines with J gene TRBJ2-2; 12 nucleotides align to TRBD2. The junction had 16 bases not matched to a gene; V was cut back by 7 bases and J by 3 bases. The CDR3 has 19 amino acids. CDR1 is SGDLS and CDR2 is YYNGEE in the germline V gene. CDR3 DNA sequence: TGTGCCAGCCGTAAACCGGGACTAGCGGGCCCGGGGGACACCGGGGAGCTGTTTTTT. This codes for CASRKPGLAGPGDTGELFF.

The V call is TRBV11-2, the J call TRBJ2-7; the D gene is possibly TRBD2 (6 bases). Trimming took off 1 base at V and 3 bases at J, with 10 bases between the two ends. Germline V gives CDR1 SGHAT, CDR2 FQNNGV. The CDR3 loop spans 14 amino acids. CDR3: CASSLGQGGYEQYF. CDR3 in DNA: TGTGCCAGCAGCTTAGGGCAGGGAGGCTACGAGCAGTACTTC.

V gene TRBV7-9 combines with J gene TRBJ2-3; D is unclear. Trimming cost V 2 bases and J 5 bases, with 11 bases left between them. The germline V gene encodes CDR1 SEHNR and CDR2 FQNEAQ (reference sequence). The CDR3 is 14 residues long. Here the CDR3 reads CASSLSSERDTQYF. The CDR3 DNA reads as TGTGCCAGCAGCTTAAGTTCCGAGAGAGATACGCAGTATTTT.

The genes are TRBV28 and TRBJ1-1; maybe TRBD1 (6 bases). V lost 7 bases to trimming and J lost 1 base, with 13 bases between them. The CDR3 contains 14 residues. CDR1 is MDHEN, CDR2 SYDVKM, per germline. The DNA of the CDR3 is TGTGCCAGCAAGGAGGGGGGCGAGAACACTGAAGCTTTCTTT. Protein sequence: CASKEGGENTEAFF.

V and J are TRBV6-1 and TRBJ2-1, with a possible D match to TRBD2 (6 bases). The CDR3 has 15 residues. Trimming took off 3 bases at V and 10 bases at J, with 19 bases between the two ends. CDR1 is MNHNS, CDR2 SASEGT, per germline. The CDR3 bases are TGTGCCAGCAGTGAGAGTATGACGGGAGCGCAGGAGCAGTTCTTC. Amino acid sequence: CASSESMTGAQEQFF.

This clone was counted between two and nine times. The J gene is TRBJ2-5, the V gene TRBV15; D possibly corresponds to TRBD2 (7 bases). The CDR3 runs 15 residues. Trimming removed 0 bases at V and 4 bases at J, with 12 bases between. Germline loops: CDR1 LNHNV, CDR2 YYDKDF (reference sequence). CDR3 bases: TGTGCCACCAGCAGAGATCGCGGGGGCGGAGAGACCCAGTACTTC. It yields the protein CATSRDRGGGETQYF. The complete variable domain, with remaining parts taken from reference TRBV15 and TRBJ2-5, reads DAMVIQNPRYQVTQFGKPVTLSCSQTLNHNVMYWYQQKSSQAPKLLFHYYDKDFNNEADTPDNFQSRRPNTSFCFLDIRSPGLGDTAMYLCATSRDRGGGETQYFGPGTRLLVL.

Only a few counts were recorded for this clone. This chain connects TRBV7-2 to TRBJ2-7; a possible D gene is TRBD2 (6 bases). The CDR3 totals 13 residues. Germline CDR1 is SGHTA and CDR2 is FQGNSA. Deletions cut 5 bases from V and 9 bases from J, with 17 bases between. CDR3 sequence (DNA): TGTGCCAGCAGCCCTAACCGCGGGACGAGGCAGTACTTC. This encodes CASSPNRGTRQYF.

The V and J genes are TRBV7-8 and TRBJ1-6; D gene unclear. CDR3 size: 13 residues. V was trimmed by 3 bases and J by 7 bases, leaving 7 bases between them. CDR1 is SGHVS, CDR2 FQNEAQ, per germline. CDR3 nucleotide sequence: TGTGCCAGCAGCTTCACGTCAAATTCACCCCTCCACTTT. Residues: CASSFTSNSPLHF.

The chain couples TRBV6-5 to TRBJ1-2; 8 positions match TRBD1. The junction had 8 bases not matched to a gene; V was cut back by 1 base and J by 4 bases. The CDR3 is made up of 16 amino acids. Germline loops: CDR1 MNHEY, CDR2 SVGAGI. CDR3 amino acids: CASSYWFPGGVYGYTF. The CDR3 region has the DNA TGTGCCAGCAGTTACTGGTTCCCAGGGGGCGTCTATGGCTACACCTTC.

The V call is TRBV9, the J call TRBJ2-1; 8 nucleotides align to TRBD2. J was trimmed by 3 bases and V by 4 bases; bases with no gene match: 6. The CDR3 totals 15 residues. The V gene's germline CDR1 is SGDLS and CDR2 YYNGEE. The CDR3 sequence is CASSTGAGGYNEQFF. The DNA for the CDR3 is TGTGCCAGCAGCACCGGCGCGGGGGGCTACAATGAGCAGTTCTTC.

A few counts support this clone. V and J are TRBV5-8 and TRBJ2-5, with D perhaps given as TRBD1 or TRBD2 (5 bases each). The CDR3 spans 13 residues. CDR1 is SGHTS and CDR2 is YDEGEE in the germline V gene. V lost 4 bases to trimming and J lost 5 bases, with 12 bases between them. The CDR3 DNA is TGTGCCAGCAGCGCGTGGGGGTCGGAGACCCAGTACTTC. Protein product: CASSAWGSETQYF.

This clone was observed a handful of times. The rearrangement links TRBV2 to TRBJ2-3; 8 positions match TRBD2. The CDR3 runs to 12 residues. V lost 4 bases and J lost 14; bases outside the gene matches: 8. Germline loops: CDR1 SNHLY, CDR2 FYNNEI. CDR3: CASSAERGLRYF. In DNA form, the CDR3 reads TGTGCCAGCAGTGCAGAGCGGGGGCTACGGTATTTT.

The gene calls are TRBV28 and TRBJ2-2, with 7 bases identical to TRBD2. This CDR3 is 13 amino acids long. Germline loops: CDR1 MDHEN, CDR2 SYDVKM. V lost 5 bases, J lost 6 bases, and 3 bases stayed unmatched. CDR3 amino acids: CASSPGGSGELFF. The DNA for the CDR3 is TGTGCCAGCAGTCCCGGGGGGTCCGGGGAGCTGTTTTTT. Filled out from reference TRBV28 and TRBJ2-2, the complete variable domain reads DVKVTQSSRYLVKRTGEKVFLECVQDMDHENMFWYRQDPGLGLRLIYFSYDVKMKEKGDIPEGYSVSREKKERFSLILESASTNQTSMYLCASSPGGSGELFFGEGSRLTVL.

This clone was seen only once. This chain links TRBV19 with TRBJ1-4; 8 nucleotides align to TRBD1. The germline V gene has CDR1 LNHDA and CDR2 SQIVND (reference sequence). Trimming at V came to 7 bases and at J to 7 bases, leaving 11 bases not matched to a gene. This CDR3 is 15 amino acids long. The CDR3, as DNA: TGTGCCAGTATCGCAGGGGGCAGTCGACTTGAAAAACTGTTTTTT. Residues: CASIAGGSRLEKLFF. The entire variable domain, with the rest obtained from reference TRBV19 and TRBJ1-4, is as follows: DGGITQSPKYLFRKEGQNVTLSCEQNLNHDAMYWYRQDPGQGLRLIYYSQIVNDFQKGDIAEGYSVSREKKESFPLTVTSAQKNPTAFYLCASIAGGSRLEKLFFGSGTQLSVL.

The J gene is TRBJ2-2, the V gene TRBV7-8, with 8 bases identical to TRBD1. The V gene end was trimmed by 5 bases and the J gene end by 2 bases; junction bases not matched to a gene: 7. CDR1 is SGHVS and CDR2 is FQNEAQ in the germline V gene. The CDR3 consists of 16 residues. CDR3 in DNA: TGTGCCAGCAGCCGGAACAGGGGGGCTAACACCGGGGAGCTGTTTTTT. Protein: CASSRNRGANTGELFF.

On this clone itself: The same CDR3 is also encoded by other DNA sequences in this sample. The rearrangement links TRBV7-8 to TRBJ2-3; D is uncertain. The germline V gene encodes CDR1 SGHVS and CDR2 FQNEAQ. The ends were cut back, 1 base at V and 2 bases at J, with 10 bases in the middle. This CDR3 region has 15 residues. CDR3 DNA: TGTGCCAGCAGCTTAGGGCTAGAGTCCACAGATACGCAGTATTTT. It is translated as CASSLGLESTDTQYF.

The chain carries TRBV7-8 and TRBJ1-2, with D possibly TRBD1 on 5 matching bases. This CDR3 region has 13 residues. Germline lookup yields CDR1 SGHVS and CDR2 FQNEAQ. Trimming took off 5 bases at V and 3 bases at J, with 10 bases between the two ends. CDR3 region: CASSQTGDYGYTF. Written as DNA, the CDR3 is TGTGCCAGCAGCCAGACGGGGGACTATGGCTACACCTTC.

This rearrangement joins TRBV9 to TRBJ1-2; D is uncertain. The germline V gene has CDR1 SGDLS and CDR2 YYNGEE. This CDR3 comprises 13 residues. The ends were cut back, 0 bases at V and 2 bases at J, with 5 bases in the middle. CDR3 protein: CASSVDGNYGYTF. DNA for the CDR3: TGTGCCAGCAGCGTAGATGGGAACTATGGCTACACCTTC.

CDR3 DNA: TGCGCCAGCAGCTCCGTTGGAGGCGATACGCAGTATTTT. Protein: CASSSVGGDTQYF. V usage is TRBV5-1 and J usage is TRBJ2-3, with D maybe TRBD2 (5 bases). Trimming left V 3 bases short and J 6 bases short, with 11 bases between. The CDR3 spans 13 residues. CDR1 and CDR2 (germline): SGHRS, YFSETQ.

Comment on this clone: A much bigger clone sits one base away, suggesting this may be a read error. V gene TRBV4-3 combines with J gene TRBJ1-5; the D is unclear. Germline V gene lookup returns CDR1 LGHNA and CDR2 YSLEER. V was pared by 0 bases and J by 7 bases, with 7 bases between. The CDR3 is 13 residues long. CDR3 residues: CASSQDLGQPQHF. The CDR3 DNA reads as TGCGCCAGCAGCCAAGATCTGGGCCAGCCCCAGCATTTT.

This clone has only a few counts. This chain links TRBV7-9 with TRBJ2-1, with D tentatively TRBD1 or TRBD2 (5 bases each). The CDR3 covers 17 residues. The V and J ends lost 4 bases and 3 bases respectively, with 19 bases between them. Germline CDR1 reads SEHNR; CDR2 reads FQNEAQ (reference sequence). CDR3 loop: CASSSIRDLRDYNEQFF. For the CDR3, the DNA is TGTGCCAGCAGCTCCATCCGGGACCTGAGAGACTACAATGAGCAGTTCTTC. The whole variable domain, remainder taken from reference TRBV7-9 and TRBJ2-1, is DTGVSQNPRHKITKRGQNVTFRCDPISEHNRLYWYRQTLGQGPEFLTYFQNEAQLEKSRLLSDRFSAERPKGSFSTLEIQRTEQGDSAMYLCASSSIRDLRDYNEQFFGPGTRLTVL.

This clone was counted a few times. V is TRBV6-1 and J is TRBJ1-5, with 8 positions matching TRBD1. Trimming at V came to 6 bases and at J to 6 bases, leaving 10 bases not matched to a gene. Germline assignment: CDR1 MNHNS and CDR2 SASEGT. The CDR3 loop spans 15 amino acids. The DNA of the CDR3 is TGTGCCAGCAGCCAGGGGGCCAGGGGGCTTCAGCCCCAGCATTTT. Protein: CASSQGARGLQPQHF.

This clone was observed a few times. The CDR3 nucleotides read TGTGCCAGCAGTTACATGGGACACAATTCACCCCTCCACTTT. This codes for CASSYMGHNSPLHF. V and J are TRBV6-6 and TRBJ1-6; TRBD1 might be the D (6 bases). The V end lost 2 bases, the J end lost 7 bases, and 9 bases lay between the germline ends. Germline loops: CDR1 MNHNY, CDR2 SVGAGI (reference sequence). The CDR3 runs 14 residues.

The CDR3 nucleotides are TGTGCCAGCAGCGTAGGTCCTAGGGATACGCAGTATTTT. It is translated as CASSVGPRDTQYF. The chain joins TRBV9 to TRBJ2-3; D remains ambiguous. CDR3 length: 13 residues. Germline V lookup: CDR1 SGDLS, CDR2 YYNGEE. Trimming pared 0 bases from V and 6 bases from J, leaving 8 bases between.

The genes are TRBV28 and TRBJ2-5, with 11 positions matching TRBD1. Gene TRBJ2-7 matches the end of the DNA better, so the J call may be wrong. Germline assignment: CDR1 MDHEN and CDR2 SYDVKM. CDR3 length: 14 amino acids. CDR3 amino acids: CASSTGQGAYEQYF. DNA for the CDR3: TGTGCCAGCAGTACCGGACAGGGGGCTTACGAGCAGTACTTC.